This TCR beta chain was observed in a study of monozygotic twins with inflammatory bowel disease. Germline CDR1 reads SGHAT; CDR2 reads FQDESV (reference sequence). The CDR3 has 14 residues. Template switching incorporated UMIs with a 6-nucleotide sample barcode. TCRdb re-analyzed the 5' RACE reads; it lists each CDR3 protein once, without DNA. Its table records more than 300,000 distinct CDR3 sequences. This TCR was sampled from a human donor with ulcerative colitis or Crohn's disease, or a healthy co-twin of an affected twin (not recorded which). The sequenced sample consisted of blood. The genes are TRBV11-1 and TRBJ2-7. CDR3 sequence reads: CASSLFWRFYEQYF. The full variable domain, in which reference TRBV11-1 and TRBJ2-7 provide the parts outside the CDR3, is EAEVAQSPRYKITEKSQAVAFWCDPISGHATLYWYRQILGQGPELLVQFQDESVVDDSQLPKDRFSAERLKGVDSTLKIQPAELGDSAMYLCASSLFWRFYEQYFGPGTRLTVT.